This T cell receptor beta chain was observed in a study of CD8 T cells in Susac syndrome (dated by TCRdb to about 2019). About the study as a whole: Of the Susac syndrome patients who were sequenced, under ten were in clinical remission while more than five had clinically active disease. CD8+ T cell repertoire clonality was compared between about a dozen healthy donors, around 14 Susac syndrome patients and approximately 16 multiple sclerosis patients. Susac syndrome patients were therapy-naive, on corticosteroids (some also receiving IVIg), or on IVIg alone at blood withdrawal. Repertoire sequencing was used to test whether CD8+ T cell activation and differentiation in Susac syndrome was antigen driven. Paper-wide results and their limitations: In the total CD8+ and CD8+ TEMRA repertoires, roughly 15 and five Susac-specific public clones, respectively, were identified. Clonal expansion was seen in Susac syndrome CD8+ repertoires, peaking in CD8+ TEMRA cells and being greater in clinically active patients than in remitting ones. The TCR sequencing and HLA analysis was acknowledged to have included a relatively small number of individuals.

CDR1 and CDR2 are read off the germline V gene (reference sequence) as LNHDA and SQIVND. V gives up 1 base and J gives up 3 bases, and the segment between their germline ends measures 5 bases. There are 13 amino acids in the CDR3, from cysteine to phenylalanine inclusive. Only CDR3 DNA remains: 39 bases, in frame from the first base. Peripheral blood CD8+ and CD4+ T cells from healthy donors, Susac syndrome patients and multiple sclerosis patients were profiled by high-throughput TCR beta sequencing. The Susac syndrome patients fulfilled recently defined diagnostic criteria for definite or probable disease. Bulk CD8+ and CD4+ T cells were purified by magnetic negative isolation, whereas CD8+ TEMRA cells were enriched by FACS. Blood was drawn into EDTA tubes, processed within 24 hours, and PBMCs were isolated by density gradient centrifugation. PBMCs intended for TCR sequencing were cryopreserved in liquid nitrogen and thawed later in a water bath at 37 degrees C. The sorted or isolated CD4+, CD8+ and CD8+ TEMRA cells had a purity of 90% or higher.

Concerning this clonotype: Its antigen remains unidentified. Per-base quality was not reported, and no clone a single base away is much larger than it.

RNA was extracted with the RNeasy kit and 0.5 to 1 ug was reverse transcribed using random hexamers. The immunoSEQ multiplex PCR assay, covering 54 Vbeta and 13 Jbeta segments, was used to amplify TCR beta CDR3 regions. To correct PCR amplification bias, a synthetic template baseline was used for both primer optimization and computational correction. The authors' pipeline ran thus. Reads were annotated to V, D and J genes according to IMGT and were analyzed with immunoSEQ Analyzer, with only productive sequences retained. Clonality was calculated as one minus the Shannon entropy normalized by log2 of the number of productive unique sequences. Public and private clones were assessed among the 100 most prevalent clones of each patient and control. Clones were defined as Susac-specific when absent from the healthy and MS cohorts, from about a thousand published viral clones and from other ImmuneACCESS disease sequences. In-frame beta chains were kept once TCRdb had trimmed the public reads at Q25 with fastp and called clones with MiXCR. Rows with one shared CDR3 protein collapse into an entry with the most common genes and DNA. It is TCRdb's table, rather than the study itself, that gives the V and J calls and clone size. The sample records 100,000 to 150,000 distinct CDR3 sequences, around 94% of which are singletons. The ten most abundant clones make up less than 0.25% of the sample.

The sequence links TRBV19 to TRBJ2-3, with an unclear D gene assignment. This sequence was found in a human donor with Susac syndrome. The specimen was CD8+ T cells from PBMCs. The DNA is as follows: TGTGCCAGTAGTATAGCCTCGACAGATACGCAGTATTTT. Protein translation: CASSIASTDTQYF. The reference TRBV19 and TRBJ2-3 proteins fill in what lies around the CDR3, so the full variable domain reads DGGITQSPKYLFRKEGQNVTLSCEQNLNHDAMYWYRQDPGQGLRLIYYSQIVNDFQKGDIAEGYSVSREKKESFPLTVTSAQKNPTAFYLCASSIASTDTQYFGPGTRLTVL.